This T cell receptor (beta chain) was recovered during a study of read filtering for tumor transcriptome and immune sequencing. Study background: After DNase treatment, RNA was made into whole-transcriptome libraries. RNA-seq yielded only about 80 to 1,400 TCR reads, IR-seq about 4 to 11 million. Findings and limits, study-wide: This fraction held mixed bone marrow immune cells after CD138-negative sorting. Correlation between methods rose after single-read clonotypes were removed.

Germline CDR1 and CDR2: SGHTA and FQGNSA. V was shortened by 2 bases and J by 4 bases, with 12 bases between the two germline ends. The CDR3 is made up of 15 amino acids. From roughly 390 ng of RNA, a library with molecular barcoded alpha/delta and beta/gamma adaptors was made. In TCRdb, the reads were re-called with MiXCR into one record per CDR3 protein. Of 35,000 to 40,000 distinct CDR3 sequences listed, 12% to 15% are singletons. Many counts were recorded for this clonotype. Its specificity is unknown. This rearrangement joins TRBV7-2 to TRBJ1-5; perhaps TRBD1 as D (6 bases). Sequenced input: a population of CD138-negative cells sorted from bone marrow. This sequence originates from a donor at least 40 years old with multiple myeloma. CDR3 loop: CASSLTQGTNQPQHF. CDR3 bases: TGTGCCAGCAGCTTAACACAGGGCACAAATCAGCCCCAGCATTTT. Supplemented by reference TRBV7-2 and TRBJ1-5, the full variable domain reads GAGVSQSPSNKVTEKGKDVELRCDPISGHTALYWYRQSLGQGLEFLIYFQGNSAPDKSGLPSDRFSAERTGGSVSTLTIQRTQQEDSAVYLCASSLTQGTNQPQHFGDGTRLSIL.